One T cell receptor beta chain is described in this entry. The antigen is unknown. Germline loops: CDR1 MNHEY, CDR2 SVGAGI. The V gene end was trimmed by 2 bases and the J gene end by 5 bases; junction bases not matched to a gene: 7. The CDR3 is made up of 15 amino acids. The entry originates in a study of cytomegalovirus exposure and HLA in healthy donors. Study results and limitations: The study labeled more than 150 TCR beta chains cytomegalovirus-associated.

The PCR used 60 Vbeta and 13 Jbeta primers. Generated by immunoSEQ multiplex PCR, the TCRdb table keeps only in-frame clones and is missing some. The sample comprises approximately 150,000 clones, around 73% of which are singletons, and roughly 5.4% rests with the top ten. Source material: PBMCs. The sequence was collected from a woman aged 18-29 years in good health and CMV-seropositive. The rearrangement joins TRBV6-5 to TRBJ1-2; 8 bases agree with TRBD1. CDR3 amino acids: CASSYPGQEDYGYTF. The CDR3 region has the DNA TGTGCCAGCAGTTACCCGGGACAGGAGGATTATGGCTACACCTTC.